The present TCR beta chain was sequenced within a study of CD8+CD57+ T cells in acquired aplastic anemia. Study in general: Sorted CD4+ and CD8+ cells gave an average of about 3 ug of DNA.

Trimming removed 2 bases at V and 6 bases at J, with 11 bases between. Germline loops: CDR1 SGHTA, CDR2 FQGNSA. The CDR3 is made up of 13 amino acids. The study's findings and limits: Patients and controls were found to share fewer than 35 CD8+ CDR3 sequences. For CD8+ Simpson's diversity, patients and controls showed no significant difference.

For CDR3 and TCR beta VDJ profiling, genomic DNA was the template used. TCRdb itself ran the reads through MiXCR, one entry per CDR3 protein. The sample shows roughly 80,000 distinct CDR3 sequences, approximately 70% of them seen only once. Flow cytometry had shown expanded CD8+CD57+ cells in the patients chosen for sequencing. Patients had undergone no therapy by the time their blood was sampled. In the case of this clonotype: What it recognizes is unknown.

The rearrangement joins TRBV7-2 to TRBJ2-7; possibly TRBD2 for D (6 bases). This TCR was sampled from a human donor with aplastic anemia. The sample comprised sorted CD4+, CD8+, or CD8+CD57+ T cells (not recorded which) from PBMCs. CDR3: CASSLRRDGEQYF. The CDR3 nucleotides are TGTGCCAGCAGCTTAAGGAGGGACGGCGAGCAGTACTTC.